The sequence of this T cell receptor (beta chain) was determined in a study of blood T cell repertoires in COVID-19. Across the study: In each case, the material was cDNA or gDNA derived from T cells, B-cell-depleted T cells, or PBMCs.

Participants were placed into cohorts based on the clinical history they reported. There are 15 residues in the CDR3. J was trimmed by 0 bases and V by 6 bases; bases with no gene match: 6. Germline V gene sequence: CDR1 MNHEY, CDR2 SVGEGT. Measured with immunoSEQ multiplex PCR; TCRdb has only the in-frame clones, and not every one. Here the sample spans about 400,000 clones, roughly nine tenths being singletons. This TCR was sampled from a woman aged 18 to 35 with acute COVID-19. Sequenced material: PBMCs or T cells enriched from blood (not recorded which). The V and J genes are TRBV6-2 or TRBV6-3 and TRBJ2-3; 7 bases agree with TRBD2. The CDR3 bases are TGTGCCAGCAGCCCTAGCGGATCTAGCACAGATACGCAGTATTTT. Residues: CASSPSGSSTDTQYF.